Listed here are 22 T cell receptor beta chains from one sample, sequenced in a study of technical replicates of blood from four donors (dated 2017 in TCRdb). The library was generated by the immunoSEQ multiplex PCR assay. As stored in TCRdb, this immuneACCESS dataset retains in-frame rearrangements with V and J assigned. A fraction of the clones does not appear; measured against another copy, unresolved V genes explain less than half of the discrepancy, and the remainder lacks a known reason. Within this sample are roughly 79,000 clones, with approximately 95% of them counted one time only. The ten largest clones capture around 0.37% of the sample. The sample taken for sequencing was T cells isolated from PBMCs. All receptors derive from a human donor in good health.

The chain couples TRBV30 to TRBJ2-5; D gene unclear. This CDR3 is built from 11 residues. V lost 1 base and J lost 4, with 4 bases in between. The germline V gene has CDR1 GTSNPN and CDR2 SVGIG (reference sequence). The DNA of the CDR3 is TGTGCCTGGAGTGGAGGAGAGACCCAGTACTTC. Amino acids: CAWSGGETQYF. The complete variable domain, with remaining parts taken from reference TRBV30 and TRBJ2-5, reads SQTIHQWPATLVQPVGSPLSLECTVEGTSNPNLYWYRQAAGRGLQLLFYSVGIGQISSEVPQNLSASRPQDRQFILSSKKLLLSDSGFYLCAWSGGETQYFGPGTRLLVL.

The chain joins TRBV6-5 to TRBJ2-1, with 8 bases that match TRBD2. Germline V CDR1 and CDR2: MNHEY, SVGAGI. Trimming cost V 2 bases and J 8 bases; bases outside gene matches: 5. This CDR3 region has 14 residues. The CDR3 bases are TGTGCCAGCAGTTACGTTGGACTAGCAGATGAGCAGTTCTTC. This encodes CASSYVGLADEQFF.

The genes are TRBV7-2 and TRBJ2-2; weak D call: TRBD2 (7 bases). Trimming stripped 1 base from V and 6 bases from J, with 12 bases between. The CDR3 spans 15 residues. CDR1 is SGHTA, CDR2 FQGNSA, per germline. The CDR3 DNA reads as TGTGCCAGCAGCTTAGTTTGGCGGGGGCCCGGGGAGCTGTTTTTT. This codes for CASSLVWRGPGELFF.

A word on this clone: Germline is not matched at one junction end, which may reflect a read error. The genes are TRBV7-7 and TRBJ2-7, with 7 bases aligning to TRBD1. Germline V gene lookup returns CDR1 SSHAT and CDR2 FNYEAQ (reference sequence). The CDR3 runs 14 residues. The CDR3 sequence is CASSLTGSSYEQYF. In DNA form, the CDR3 reads TGTGCTAGCAGCTTGACAGGGAGCTCCTACGAGCAGTACTTC.

The chain couples TRBV6-5 to TRBJ1-2, with a possible D match to TRBD1 (5 bases). There are 13 residues in the CDR3. The germline V gene encodes CDR1 MNHEY and CDR2 SVGAGI. The ends were cut back, 5 bases at V and 3 bases at J, with 10 bases in the middle. CDR3 coding DNA: TGTGCCAGCAGTGTAGGGGCGGACTATGGCTACACCTTC. This encodes CASSVGADYGYTF.

The V gene is TRBV6-1, the J gene TRBJ2-3; the D gene is possibly TRBD2 (5 bases). Germline assignment: CDR1 MNHNS and CDR2 SASEGT. The CDR3 spans 15 residues. V shed 3 bases and J shed 3 bases, with 13 bases lying between them. The CDR3 protein is CASSDLSRRTDTQYF. CDR3 DNA: TGTGCCAGCAGTGATCTTTCGCGGAGGACAGATACGCAGTATTTT.

This sequence joins TRBV10-3 and TRBJ2-3; D is uncertain. The CDR3 length is 12 residues. V lost 3 bases to trimming and J lost 5 bases, with 6 bases between them. Germline values: CDR1 ENHRY, CDR2 SYGVKD. The CDR3 region has the DNA TGTGCCATCAGTGAACTCCGAGATACGCAGTATTTT. This encodes CAISELRDTQYF.

The rearrangement uses TRBV2 and TRBJ2-1; 8 nucleotides agree with TRBD2. This CDR3 comprises 14 residues. Unmatched junction bases numbered 6, after V lost 2 bases and J lost 9 bases. In germline, CDR1 is SNHLY, CDR2 FYNNEI. Here the CDR3 DNA reads TGTGCCAGCAGTGAACATAGCGGGGTAACTGAGCAGTTCTTC. Protein: CASSEHSGVTEQFF.

The rearrangement joins TRBV4-1 to TRBJ2-7, with 9 bases lining up with TRBD2. Per the germline V gene, CDR1 is MGHRA and CDR2 is YSYEKL. V shed 4 bases, J shed 3 bases, and the junction held 7 bases outside the gene matches. The CDR3 has 15 residues. The CDR3, as DNA: TGCGCCAGCAGCCTTCTGGGACTAGCATTCTACGAGCAGTACTTC. Translating gives CASSLLGLAFYEQYF.

The V gene is TRBV27, the J gene TRBJ2-7; TRBD2 matches at 13 bases. Germline assignment: CDR1 MNHEY and CDR2 SMNVEV (reference sequence). The CDR3 is 15 amino acids. The junction had 7 bases not matched to a gene; V was cut back by 4 bases and J by 7 bases. The CDR3 protein is CASSSRTSGSREQYF. For the CDR3, the DNA is TGTGCCAGCAGTTCAAGGACTAGCGGGAGCCGGGAGCAGTACTTC.

V is TRBV4-1 and J is TRBJ2-7; 12 bases fit TRBD1. CDR3 size: 14 residues. J lost 6 bases, V lost 4 bases, and 4 bases had no gene match. Germline values: CDR1 MGHRA, CDR2 YSYEKL. The CDR3 nucleotides are TGCGCCAGCAGCCGGGGGACAGGGGGCCGCGAGCAGTACTTC. It codes for CASSRGTGGREQYF.

CDR3 bases: TGTGCCAGCAGAGACAGGGCATCCTTCATCAATCAGCCCCAGCATTTT. It specifies CASRDRASFINQPQHF. The gene calls are TRBV27 and TRBJ1-5, with TRBD1 matching over 7 bases. J was trimmed by 3 bases and V by 6 bases; bases with no gene match: 11. The length of the CDR3 is 16 residues. CDR1 is MNHEY and CDR2 is SMNVEV in the germline V gene (reference sequence).

CDR3 bases: TGTGCCAGCAGCACTACCGGGACAGGGAGTTCCTACAATGAGCAGTTCTTC. This encodes CASSTTGTGSSYNEQFF. The V gene is TRBV9, the J gene TRBJ2-1; 9 bases match TRBD1. V was clipped by 4 bases and J by 1 base; unmatched bases: 9. The V gene's germline CDR1 is SGDLS and CDR2 YYNGEE. This CDR3 is built from 17 residues.

The V gene is TRBV6-1, the J gene TRBJ1-1, with 7 bases matching TRBD1. CDR3 length: 15 residues. Germline V gene sequence: CDR1 MNHNS, CDR2 SASEGT. Germline trimming cut 7 bases from V and 8 bases from J; bases unmatched to any gene: 16. The CDR3: CASTRERDSSLEAFF. CDR3 in DNA: TGTGCCAGCACCAGAGAGAGGGACAGTTCTCTGGAAGCTTTCTTT.

The chain recombines TRBV11-2 with TRBJ2-5; 7 bases are a match to TRBD1. The CDR3 consists of 14 residues. Germline V gene sequence: CDR1 SGHAT, CDR2 FQNNGV. V lost 5 bases, J lost 4 bases, and 7 bases stayed unmatched. CDR3 amino acids: CASSITGVGETQYF. Written as DNA, the CDR3 is TGTGCCAGCAGCATTACAGGGGTCGGAGAGACCCAGTACTTC.

V and J are TRBV2 and TRBJ1-2, with D uncertain. There are 11 residues in the CDR3. Looked up from germline, CDR1 is SNHLY and CDR2 is FYNNEI. Trimming stripped 4 bases from V and 10 bases from J, with 10 bases between. Here the CDR3 reads CASSGVGLYTF. The CDR3 DNA reads as TGTGCCAGCAGTGGGGTTGGACTCTACACCTTC.

J is TRBJ1-1 and V is TRBV28; D is unclear. V was shortened by 5 bases and J by 0 bases, with 10 bases between the two germline ends. This CDR3 spans 14 amino acids. Germline values: CDR1 MDHEN, CDR2 SYDVKM. The CDR3 DNA reads as TGTGCCAGCAGTCTAATTGAAATGAACACTGAAGCTTTCTTT. Amino acid sequence: CASSLIEMNTEAFF.

The rearrangement joins TRBV9 to TRBJ2-2; TRBD2 matches at 8 bases. Germline loops: CDR1 SGDLS, CDR2 YYNGEE. This CDR3 spans 15 amino acids. Trimming took 0 bases from V and 6 from J; bases not matched to a gene: 4. CDR3 in amino acids: CASSVGGLVAGELFF. DNA of the CDR3: TGTGCCAGCAGCGTAGGGGGACTAGTTGCCGGGGAGCTGTTTTTT.

This rearrangement joins TRBV6-1 to TRBJ1-2; 8 bases fit TRBD1. Losses at the gene ends were 3 bases for V and 4 bases for J; bases not matched to a gene: 4. Looked up from germline, CDR1 is MNHNS and CDR2 is SASEGT. The CDR3 consists of 14 residues. DNA of the CDR3: TGTGCCAGCAGTGACCGACAGGGGATCTATGGCTACACCTTC. It codes for CASSDRQGIYGYTF.

This sequence joins TRBV7-2 and TRBJ2-7; 9 bases map to TRBD1. Germline V gene data show CDR1 as SGHTA and CDR2 as FQGNSA. V lost 1 base, J lost 7 bases, and 14 bases stayed unmatched. This CDR3 has 17 residues. The CDR3 spells CASSLVSGQGQGGEQYF. Written as DNA, the CDR3 is TGTGCCAGCAGCTTAGTATCGGGACAGGGCCAGGGGGGAGAGCAGTACTTC.

This chain links TRBV9 with TRBJ2-7; a weak D match, TRBD2 (6 bases). This CDR3 is 13 amino acids long. Trimming cost V 3 bases and J 7 bases, with 14 bases left between them. CDR1 is SGDLS and CDR2 is YYNGEE in the germline V gene. CDR3 in amino acids: CASSGEAAGEQYF. The DNA for the CDR3 is TGTGCCAGCAGCGGAGAGGCGGCGGGAGAGCAGTACTTC.

The chain recombines TRBV10-3 with TRBJ1-2; a possible D gene is TRBD1 (6 bases). V gave up 9 bases and J gave up 6 bases, with 17 bases separating them. The V gene's germline CDR1 is ENHRY and CDR2 SYGVKD. CDR3 size: 13 residues. The CDR3 is CAIQLGPGDGYTF. For the CDR3, the DNA is TGTGCCATACAACTTGGGCCAGGGGATGGCTACACCTTC.